The 7 T cell receptor beta chains reported below all come from one sample, sequenced in a study of early T cells in non-severe SARS-CoV-2 infection (dated by TCRdb to the early 2020s). The library was produced with 5' RACE. The instrument given in TCRdb is NextSeq 500. The public sequencing data were trimmed at Q25 with fastp and processed into clonotypes with MiXCR by TCRdb, which kept only in-frame beta chains. Every CDR3 protein is listed once, alongside the most common genes and DNA of its rows. The sample table shows 80,000 or so distinct CDR3 sequences, and about 16% are seen once. 9% to 15% of the sample comes from the top ten. The sequenced material came from whole blood. The receptors shown here come from an adult who was a healthcare worker with PCR-confirmed SARS-CoV-2 infection or an uninfected control (not recorded which).

This sequence joins TRBV2 and TRBJ1-5; TRBD1 agrees at 9 bases. Germline V lookup: CDR1 SNHLY, CDR2 FYNNEI. J gave up 10 bases and V 5 bases, and 6 bases lay outside the gene matches. The CDR3 loop spans 13 amino acids. In DNA form, the CDR3 reads TGTGCCAGCAGTAGGGACAGGGATGATCCCCAGCATTTT. It specifies CASSRDRDDPQHF.

The chain is built from TRBV28 and TRBJ1-5; D gene ambiguous. The V and J ends lost 7 bases and 2 bases respectively, with 9 bases between them. Germline lookup yields CDR1 MDHEN and CDR2 SYDVKM. The CDR3 totals 13 residues. CDR3 sequence: CASTPSGNQPQHF. CDR3 sequence (DNA): TGTGCCAGCACCCCGAGTGGCAATCAGCCCCAGCATTTT.

V and J are TRBV13 and TRBJ2-3; the D is unclear. This CDR3 has 14 amino acids. V was shortened by 4 bases and J by 6 bases, with 14 bases between the two germline ends. The germline gives CDR1 PRHDT, CDR2 FYEKMQ (reference sequence). In nucleotides, the CDR3 is TGTGCCAGCAGCTCTCTAGGGCCCTGGGATACGCAGTATTTT. It translates to CASSSLGPWDTQYF.

V is TRBV19 and J is TRBJ2-3; D gene uncertain. The CDR3 sequence is 13 residues long. The V end was cut by 4 bases, the J end by 3 bases, with 8 bases between. CDR1 and CDR2 from the germline V gene are LNHDA and SQIVND (reference sequence). CDR3 residues: CASSTRYTDTQYF. The DNA of the CDR3 is TGTGCCAGTAGTACTCGTTATACAGATACGCAGTATTTT.

This clonotype was detected a few times. The chain combines TRBV14 with TRBJ2-1; D unresolved. This CDR3 is built from 13 residues. V was pared by 1 base and J by 11 bases, with 12 bases between. CDR1 is SGHDN, CDR2 FVKESK, per germline. CDR3 sequence reads: CASSQVGVNKQFF. CDR3 sequence (DNA): TGTGCCAGCAGCCAAGTTGGGGTAAACAAGCAGTTCTTC.

This clonotype appeared a few times. The V gene is TRBV20-1, the J gene TRBJ2-7; TRBD2 matches at 7 bases. CDR3 size: 15 residues. Germline trimming cut 3 bases from V and 0 bases from J; bases unmatched to any gene: 8. Germline V gene sequence: CDR1 DFQATT, CDR2 SNEGSKA (reference sequence). DNA for the CDR3: TGCAGTGCTAGGGTAGCGGGCCTCACCTCCTACGAGCAGTACTTC. As protein: CSARVAGLTSYEQYF.

This clonotype was counted between two and nine times. This chain joins TRBV5-6 and TRBJ2-1; tentative D call: TRBD2 (5 bases). Looked up from germline, CDR1 is SGHDT and CDR2 is YYEEEE. The V end was cut by 1 base, the J end by 7 bases, with 15 bases between. The CDR3 extends over 15 amino acids. The CDR3 sequence is CASSLWARRMNEQFF. In nucleotides, the CDR3 is TGTGCCAGCAGCTTGTGGGCCAGGAGGATGAATGAGCAGTTCTTC. The full variable domain, completed using reference TRBV5-6 and TRBJ2-1, is DAGVTQSPTHLIKTRGQQVTLRCSPKSGHDTVSWYQQALGQGPQFIFQYYEEEERQRGNFPDRFSGHQFPNYSSELNVNALLLGDSALYLCASSLWARRMNEQFFGPGTRLTVL.